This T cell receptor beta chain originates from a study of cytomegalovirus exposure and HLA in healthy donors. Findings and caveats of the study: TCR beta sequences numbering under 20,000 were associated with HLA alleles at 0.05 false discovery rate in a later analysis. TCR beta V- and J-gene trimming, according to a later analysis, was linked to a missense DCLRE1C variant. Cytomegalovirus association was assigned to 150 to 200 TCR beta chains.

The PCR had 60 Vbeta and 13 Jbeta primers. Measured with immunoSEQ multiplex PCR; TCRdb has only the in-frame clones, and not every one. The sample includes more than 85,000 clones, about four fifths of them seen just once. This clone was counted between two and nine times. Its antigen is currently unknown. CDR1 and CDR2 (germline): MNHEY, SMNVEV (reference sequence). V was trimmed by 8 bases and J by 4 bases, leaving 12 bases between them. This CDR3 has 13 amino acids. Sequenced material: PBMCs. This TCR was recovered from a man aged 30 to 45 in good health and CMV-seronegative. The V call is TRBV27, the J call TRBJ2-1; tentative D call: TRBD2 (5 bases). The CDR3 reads CASGLGIYNEQFF. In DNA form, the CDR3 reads TGTGCCAGCGGACTTGGGATATACAATGAGCAGTTCTTC.